The 8 T cell receptor beta chains below come from one sample, sequenced in a study of OX40 agonist ivuxolimab in advanced cancers. Repertoires were generated with immunoSEQ multiplex PCR, while TCRdb's copy carries only in-frame clones and drops some. This sample has tens of thousands of clones, with approximately 88% found just once. The input for sequencing was CD4+ or CD8+ T cells sorted from blood, taken in a trial of the OX40 agonist ivuxolimab. The receptors were gathered from an adult with an advanced solid tumor such as melanoma, head and neck, liver or kidney cancer.

The chain has TRBV28 and TRBJ1-6; D call uncertain. Trimming pared 4 bases from V and 8 bases from J, leaving 15 bases between. Germline CDR1 and CDR2: MDHEN and SYDVKM. The CDR3 is 15 amino acids. The CDR3 DNA sequence: TGTGCCAGCAGTTCCCCAGGTTTGTCCGATTCACCCCTCCACTTT. It codes for CASSSPGLSDSPLHF.

The V gene is TRBV10-3, the J gene TRBJ1-1, with D perhaps TRBD1 (6 bases). CDR3 length: 15 residues. Trimming left V 4 bases short and J 3 bases short, with 15 bases between. Germline CDR1 is ENHRY and CDR2 is SYGVKD. CDR3: CAISGHRAGDTEAFF. The CDR3 DNA is TGTGCCATCAGTGGACACAGGGCGGGGGACACTGAAGCTTTCTTT.

This clone occurred once. The genes are TRBV6-5 and TRBJ1-1; D is unresolved. There are 16 residues in the CDR3. V shed 0 bases and J shed 1 base, with 12 bases lying between them. The germline CDR1 and CDR2 sequences are MNHEY and SVGAGI. This chain's CDR3 is CASSYSVGRWNTEAFF. The CDR3 bases are TGTGCCAGCAGTTACTCTGTTGGACGGTGGAACACTGAAGCTTTCTTT.

The chain joins TRBV28 to TRBJ1-3, with D possibly being TRBD1 (5 bases). The V gene lost 3 bases and the J gene lost 9 bases, with 15 bases spanning the gap. The CDR3 runs 14 residues. The V gene's germline CDR1 is MDHEN and CDR2 SYDVKM. The CDR3 nucleotides are TGTGCCAGCAGTTTGGGACCTCACCGGGTCACCATATATTTT. Residues: CASSLGPHRVTIYF. The variable domain in full, with the rest retrieved from reference TRBV28 and TRBJ1-3, is DVKVTQSSRYLVKRTGEKVFLECVQDMDHENMFWYRQDPGLGLRLIYFSYDVKMKEKGDIPEGYSVSREKKERFSLILESASTNQTSMYLCASSLGPHRVTIYFGEGSWLTVV.

The rearrangement uses TRBV6-6 and TRBJ2-5; unclear D gene. Judging by the DNA end, TRBJ2-7 fits better; the J call may be wrong. Germline V gives CDR1 MNHNY, CDR2 SVGAGI (reference sequence). The CDR3 is made up of 15 amino acids. The CDR3 DNA sequence: TGTGCCAGCAGTTACGAGTCGGGTCGCTCCTACGAGCAGTACTTC. Amino acid sequence: CASSYESGRSYEQYF.

This chain uses TRBV5-1 with TRBJ2-3; perhaps TRBD1 as D (6 bases). Germline loops: CDR1 SGHRS, CDR2 YFSETQ. Trimming cost V 4 bases and J 11 bases, with 20 bases left between them. The CDR3 loop spans 14 amino acids. The chain's CDR3 is CASSIQSPEGGQYF. CDR3 DNA: TGCGCCAGCAGCATTCAAAGTCCAGAAGGGGGGCAGTATTTT.

The chain carries TRBV10-3 and TRBJ2-7, with 8 nucleotides matching TRBD2. The germline V gene encodes CDR1 ENHRY and CDR2 SYGVKD. V shed 10 bases, J shed 3 bases, and the junction held 2 bases outside the gene matches. There are 11 residues in the CDR3. The CDR3 spells CATGGGYEQYF. CDR3 sequence (DNA): TGTGCCACGGGGGGGGGCTACGAGCAGTACTTC.

V and J are TRBV6-1 and TRBJ2-1; D remains unclear. The CDR3 has 17 amino acids. Trimming stripped 1 base from V and 1 base from J, with 14 bases between. The germline gives CDR1 MNHNS, CDR2 SASEGT. The CDR3 DNA reads as TGTGCCAGCAGTGAAGTTCCGGGTGGTGTTTCCTACAATGAGCAGTTCTTC. This codes for CASSEVPGGVSYNEQFF.